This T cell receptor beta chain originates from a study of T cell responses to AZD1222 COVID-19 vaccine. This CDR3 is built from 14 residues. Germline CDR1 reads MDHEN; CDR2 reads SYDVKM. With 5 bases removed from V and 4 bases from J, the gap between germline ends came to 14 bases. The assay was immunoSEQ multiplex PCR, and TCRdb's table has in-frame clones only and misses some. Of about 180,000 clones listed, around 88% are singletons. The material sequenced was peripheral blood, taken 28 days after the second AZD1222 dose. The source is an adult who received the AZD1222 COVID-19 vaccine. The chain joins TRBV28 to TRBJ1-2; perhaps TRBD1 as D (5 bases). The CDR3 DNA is TGTGCCAGCAGTGGGGGTGCCCTGGGCTATGGCTACACCTTC. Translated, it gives CASSGGALGYGYTF.